A selection of T cell receptor beta chains follows, all from one sample in a study of blood T cell repertoires in COVID-19. This table comes from immunoSEQ multiplex PCR, and its TCRdb copy is limited to in-frame clones, with some not included. The table includes approximately 70,000 clones, 80% to 90% detected once. Sequencing input: peripheral blood. The receptors derive from a man in his fifties with active COVID-19. Each CDR3 is given with its conserved first and last residue. The D gene is left open where the match is weak. The size of a clone is reported for some rows only, either as once, few or many, or as a class for expanded clones.

TGCGCCAGCAGCCAAGAACTAGCAATGCCTAGCACAGATACGCAGTATTTT	CASSQELAMPSTDTQYF	NA	TRBV4-1	TRBJ2-3	NA
TGTGCCAGCAGCCCCCAACCGACAGGGTTCACTGAAGCTTTCTTT	CASSPQPTGFTEAFF	TRBD1	TRBV7-3	TRBJ1-1	NA
TGTGCCAGCAGCTTAGGGACAGACTATGGCTACACCTTC	CASSLGTDYGYTF	NA	TRBV7-9	TRBJ1-2	few
TGTGCCAGCAGTGGGACTTCCCTCTCCTACGAGCAGTACTTC	CASSGTSLSYEQYF	NA	TRBV6-2/TRBV6-3	TRBJ2-7	NA
TGTGCCAGCAGCCCCCAGGGGCTGGCGAATTCACCCCTCCACTTT	CASSPQGLANSPLHF	NA	TRBV7-3	TRBJ1-6	few
TGTGCCAGCAGCGGACAGCAAGAGACCCAGTACTTC	CASSGQQETQYF	NA	TRBV7-9	TRBJ2-5	NA
TGTGCCACCACAAGGAGGCAGAACACTGAAGCTTTCTTT	CATTRRQNTEAFF	NA	TRBV15	TRBJ1-1	NA
TGTGCCAGCAGCGAGCGACTAGCCGAGACCCAGTACTTC	CASSERLAETQYF	TRBD2	TRBV14	TRBJ2-5	NA
TGCGCCAGCAGCTTGCTGGCTAGCACAAATGAGCAGTTCTTC	CASSLLASTNEQFF	NA	TRBV5-1	TRBJ2-1	NA
TGTGCCAGCAGCTTCGGAGCCACGAACACTGAAGCTTTCTTT	CASSFGATNTEAFF	NA	TRBV7-9	TRBJ1-1	NA
TGTGCCAGCAGCTCCCCACGACAGTTTTACGAGCAGTACTTC	CASSSPRQFYEQYF	NA	TRBV7-2	TRBJ2-7	NA
TGCGCCAGCAGCCTGAGGGCAGGGGGCTTCTACGAGCAGTACTTC	CASSLRAGGFYEQYF	TRBD1	TRBV4-1	TRBJ2-7	few
TGTGCCAGCAGCACCGGACGGACTAATCAGCCCCAGCATTTT	CASSTGRTNQPQHF	NA	TRBV7-2	TRBJ1-5	NA